This TCR beta chain is from a study of T cells in Graves' hyperthyroidism and ophthalmopathy. About the research overall: Upon initial diagnosis and before any treatment, peripheral blood was collected.

Trimming took off 0 bases at V and 7 bases at J, with 22 bases between the two ends. Germline loops: CDR1 KGHSH, CDR2 LQKENI. CDR3 length: 18 residues. TCR beta CDR3 regions were amplified from RNA. Carried out on the TCR CDR3, a first-round RT-PCR used the HTBI primer set. TCRdb reprocessed the multiplex PCR reads via MiXCR and lists one record per CDR3 protein. The table lists 250,000 to 300,000 distinct CDR3 sequences, about 14% of them singletons. V and J are TRBV18 and TRBJ2-1; D gene unclear. Source material: blood. The receptor was isolated from a woman under 40 with Graves' hyperthyroidism that later progressed to Graves' ophthalmopathy. The CDR3 here is CASSPPTGIAAARNEQFF. CDR3 nucleotide sequence: TGTGCCAGCTCACCACCGACCGGTATCGCGGCTGCGCGGAATGAGCAGTTCTTC.